Below, 29 T cell receptor beta chains from the same sample are listed, as sequenced in a study of blood T cell repertoires in COVID-19. Using immunoSEQ multiplex PCR, the repertoire was profiled, and TCRdb retains in-frame clones only, with some absent. Here the sample spans almost 250,000 clones, around 86% being singletons. Sequenced material: peripheral blood. The source is a woman older than 75 with COVID-19, enrolled during active disease.

The gene calls are TRBV9 and TRBJ2-1; 7 bases line up with TRBD2. Germline trimming cut 0 bases from V and 7 bases from J; bases unmatched to any gene: 7. From germline, CDR1 is SGDLS and CDR2 YYNGEE. CDR3 length: 15 residues. Written as DNA, the CDR3 is TGTGCCAGCAGCGTAGGGACTAGTGGGGTTAATGAGCAGTTCTTC. It specifies CASSVGTSGVNEQFF. Using reference TRBV9 and TRBJ2-1 for the parts outside the CDR3, the full variable domain is DSGVTQTPKHLITATGQRVTLRCSPRSGDLSVYWYQQSLDQGLQFLIQYYNGEERAKGNILERFSAQQFPDLHSELNLSSLELGDSALYFCASSVGTSGVNEQFFGPGTRLTVL.

The V call is TRBV19, the J call TRBJ2-2; perhaps TRBD2 as D (5 bases). The germline V gene encodes CDR1 LNHDA and CDR2 SQIVND (reference sequence). V was shortened by 6 bases and J by 1 base, with 9 bases between the two germline ends. This CDR3 has 14 amino acids. DNA of the CDR3: TGTGCCAGTAGCTTAGCGAGGAACACCGGGGAGCTGTTTTTT. Translating gives CASSLARNTGELFF. Filled out from reference TRBV19 and TRBJ2-2, the complete variable domain reads DGGITQSPKYLFRKEGQNVTLSCEQNLNHDAMYWYRQDPGQGLRLIYYSQIVNDFQKGDIAEGYSVSREKKESFPLTVTSAQKNPTAFYLCASSLARNTGELFFGEGSRLTVL.

The chain combines TRBV19 with TRBJ2-7; TRBD2 agrees at 12 bases. This CDR3 contains 16 residues. The V gene end was trimmed by 6 bases and the J gene end by 3 bases; junction bases not matched to a gene: 9. The V gene's germline CDR1 is LNHDA and CDR2 SQIVND (reference sequence). CDR3 protein: CASSPSGGAKVYEQYF. As DNA, the CDR3 is TGTGCCAGTAGCCCTAGCGGGGGGGCTAAGGTCTACGAGCAGTACTTC. The full variable domain, rest sourced from reference TRBV19 and TRBJ2-7, is DGGITQSPKYLFRKEGQNVTLSCEQNLNHDAMYWYRQDPGQGLRLIYYSQIVNDFQKGDIAEGYSVSREKKESFPLTVTSAQKNPTAFYLCASSPSGGAKVYEQYFGPGTRLTVT.

The chain couples TRBV3-1 (or the pseudogene TRBV3-2) to TRBJ1-5, with 9 bases lining up with TRBD1. The J segment lost 0 bases and the V segment lost 8 bases, leaving 32 bases of the junction unmatched. Germline V lookup: CDR1 LGHDT, CDR2 YNNKEL (reference sequence). The CDR3 is 24 amino acids. The CDR3 region has the DNA TGTGCCAGCCTACGCACTACCACCGGGACAGGGAGGTATGGGGTGGGGGATAGCAATCAGCCCCAGCATTTT. Translation gives CASLRTTTGTGRYGVGDSNQPQHF.

This clone was recorded only once. At one end, the junction sequence differs from germline, possibly due to a read error. The CDR3 sequence: CASTVGGRGTGELFF. DNA of the CDR3: TGTGCCAGCACCGTAGGAGGGAGGGGCACCGGGGAGCTGTTTTTT. The chain employs TRBV9 and TRBJ2-2; 7 bases map to TRBD2. Germline V lookup: CDR1 SGDLS, CDR2 YYNGEE. The CDR3 is 15 amino acids.

J is TRBJ1-5 and V is TRBV6-2 or TRBV6-3; 9 bases align to TRBD1. CDR1 is MNHEY and CDR2 is SVGEGT in the germline V gene. CDR3 length: 17 residues. The trim removed 6 bases at V and 0 bases at J, leaving 9 bases unmatched. Here the CDR3 reads CASSRGTGTYSNQPQHF. The CDR3 DNA follows: TGTGCCAGCAGCCGGGGGACAGGGACCTATAGCAATCAGCCCCAGCATTTT.

V usage is TRBV3-1 (or the pseudogene TRBV3-2) and J usage is TRBJ1-3; TRBD1 matches 8 bases. Germline assignment: CDR1 LGHDT and CDR2 YNNKEL (reference sequence). The CDR3 is 15 amino acids. V lost 4 bases to trimming and J lost 8 bases; unmatched junction nucleotides: 10. CDR3 in amino acids: CASSLLDRGGDTIYF. CDR3 DNA: TGTGCCAGCAGCCTGTTAGACAGGGGTGGGGACACCATATATTTT.

J is TRBJ2-3 and V is TRBV2; 8 bases agree with TRBD2. CDR3 size: 15 residues. From germline, CDR1 is SNHLY and CDR2 FYNNEI. J was trimmed by 2 bases and V by 7 bases; bases with no gene match: 8. CDR3 loop: CASTKAGVTTDTQYF. Written as DNA, the CDR3 is TGTGCCAGCACCAAAGCGGGGGTTACCACAGATACGCAGTATTTT.

As to this clone: Distinct nucleotide sequences in the sample also encode this CDR3. The rearrangement uses TRBV7-9 and TRBJ1-5, with a possible D match to TRBD1 (5 bases). With 1 base removed from V and 7 bases from J, the gap between germline ends came to 8 bases. CDR3 length: 13 amino acids. CDR1 is SEHNR and CDR2 is FQNEAQ in the germline V gene (reference sequence). CDR3 protein: CASSLGGDQPQHF. For the CDR3, the DNA is TGTGCCAGCAGCTTAGGGGGGGACCAGCCCCAGCATTTT.

In its sample, this clone was seen once. This chain uses TRBV20-1 with TRBJ2-5, with TRBD2 as a possible D gene (6 bases). The V and J ends lost 7 bases and 7 bases respectively, with 13 bases between them. CDR1 DFQATT and CDR2 SNEGSKA come from the germline V gene (reference sequence). The CDR3 covers 11 residues. CDR3 nucleotide sequence: TGCAGTGTGGGGCGGGAAGGGACCCAGTACTTC. Its translation: CSVGREGTQYF.

The rearrangement links TRBV6-2 or TRBV6-3 to TRBJ1-2; D unclear. The CDR3 has 14 residues. Between the trimmed V and J ends, which lost 7 bases and 4 bases, there was a span of 16 bases. The V gene's germline CDR1 is MNHEY and CDR2 SVGEGT. CDR3 residues: CASTPAGTPYGYTF. CDR3 nucleotides: TGTGCCAGCACCCCGGCAGGAACCCCCTATGGCTACACCTTC.

V gene TRBV2 combines with J gene TRBJ2-3; 10 nucleotides agree with TRBD1. There are 15 residues in the CDR3. Germline trimming cut 6 bases from V and 5 bases from J; bases unmatched to any gene: 8. From germline, CDR1 is SNHLY and CDR2 FYNNEI. The CDR3 region has the DNA TGTGCCAGCAGCTATGACAGGGGGCTTAAAGATACGCAGTATTTT. Protein sequence: CASSYDRGLKDTQYF.

Only a few counts were recorded for this clone. The chain's CDR3 is CASSYMTTHGNTIYF. CDR3 in DNA: TGTGCCAGCAGTTATATGACTACCCATGGAAACACCATATATTTT. The chain recombines TRBV6-5 with TRBJ1-3; D is unclear. The germline V and J ends were trimmed by 3 bases and 3 bases, with 12 bases remaining between them. The CDR3 contains 15 residues. The germline CDR1 and CDR2 sequences are MNHEY and SVGAGI.

The chain employs TRBV5-4 and TRBJ2-1; 9 bases map to TRBD2. Germline V CDR1 and CDR2: SGHNT, YYREEE (reference sequence). Trimming took 5 bases from V and 6 from J; bases not matched to a gene: 9. CDR3 length: 15 amino acids. The CDR3 loop reads CASREPGLAGNEQFF. The CDR3, as DNA: TGTGCCAGCAGAGAGCCGGGACTAGCAGGCAATGAGCAGTTCTTC.

The rearrangement joins TRBV5-6 to TRBJ2-2; TRBD2 agrees at 9 bases. In germline, CDR1 is SGHDT, CDR2 YYEEEE. V shed 3 bases and J 2 bases; nucleotides not matched to a gene: 5. This CDR3 spans 16 amino acids. The CDR3 is CASSYPAGGNTGELFF. CDR3 DNA: TGTGCCAGCAGCTATCCAGCGGGGGGTAACACCGGGGAGCTGTTTTTT.

This clone was seen a few times. The rearrangement uses TRBV6-4 and TRBJ2-2; perhaps TRBD1 as D (6 bases). V was pared by 4 bases and J by 1 base, with 13 bases between. This CDR3 has 16 amino acids. The germline gives CDR1 MRHNA, CDR2 SNTAGT. The CDR3 coding sequence is TGTGCCAGCAGTGCGGGAACAGGGAGGAACACCGGGGAGCTGTTTTTT. Protein sequence: CASSAGTGRNTGELFF.

The gene calls are TRBV2 and TRBJ2-7; D ambiguous. This CDR3 has 10 residues. The germline V gene encodes CDR1 SNHLY and CDR2 FYNNEI. V was trimmed by 6 bases and J by 3 bases, leaving 3 bases between them. The CDR3 sequence is CASSNYEQYF. DNA for the CDR3: TGTGCCAGCAGCAACTACGAGCAGTACTTC.

V is TRBV3-1 (or the pseudogene TRBV3-2) and J is TRBJ2-5; D gene uncertain. V was pared by 0 bases and J by 2 bases, with 7 bases between. In germline, CDR1 is LGHDT, CDR2 YNNKEL (reference sequence). The CDR3 length is 14 residues. CDR3 coding DNA: TGTGCCAGCAGCCAAGACGAGCGTCAAGAGACCCAGTACTTC. Its protein product is CASSQDERQETQYF.

The chain links TRBV10-3 to TRBJ2-3; 7 bases match TRBD2. The J segment lost 0 bases and the V segment lost 3 bases, leaving 12 bases of the junction unmatched. The germline V gene has CDR1 ENHRY and CDR2 SYGVKD. The CDR3 spans 18 residues. As DNA, the CDR3 is TGTGCCATCAGTGATGGTGGTATGGGGGGGTATAGCACAGATACGCAGTATTTT. Amino acids: CAISDGGMGGYSTDTQYF.

The rearrangement links TRBV3-1 (or the pseudogene TRBV3-2) to TRBJ2-2; 9 bases are shared with TRBD1. From germline, CDR1 is LGHDT and CDR2 YNNKEL (reference sequence). With V trimmed by 2 bases and J by 0 bases, 1 base remained unmatched. This CDR3 is built from 16 residues. The DNA for the CDR3 is TGTGCCAGCAGCCAACGGACAGGGGCGAACACCGGGGAGCTGTTTTTT. Protein sequence: CASSQRTGANTGELFF.

The chain joins TRBV3-1 (or the pseudogene TRBV3-2) to TRBJ1-6; no reliable D call. The germline CDR1 and CDR2 sequences are LGHDT and YNNKEL (reference sequence). V gave up 7 bases and J gave up 3 bases, with 7 bases separating them. This CDR3 spans 13 amino acids. CDR3 sequence: CASNLFYNSPLHF. For the CDR3, the DNA is TGTGCCAGCAACCTATTCTATAATTCACCCCTCCACTTT.

The V and J genes are TRBV7-9 and TRBJ1-1; a possible D gene is TRBD1 (6 bases). The CDR3 spans 14 residues. In germline, CDR1 is SEHNR, CDR2 FQNEAQ (reference sequence). Trimming cost V 7 bases and J 4 bases, with 16 bases left between them. CDR3 nucleotide sequence: TGTGCCAGCACCCTCCTGGGGGGGGCCACTGAAGCTTTCTTT. It is translated as CASTLLGGATEAFF.

V is TRBV15 and J is TRBJ1-1; the match to TRBD1 covers 7 bases. Germline CDR1 is LNHNV and CDR2 is YYDKDF (reference sequence). V was clipped by 0 bases and J by 2 bases; unmatched bases: 6. This CDR3 is built from 16 residues. CDR3 nucleotides: TGTGCCACCAGCAGAGATTTGGGGACAGCTAACACTGAAGCTTTCTTT. Amino acids: CATSRDLGTANTEAFF.

This chain connects TRBV20-1 to TRBJ1-5; D is possibly TRBD1 (6 bases). In germline, CDR1 is DFQATT, CDR2 SNEGSKA (reference sequence). CDR3 length: 13 residues. The ends were cut back, 3 bases at V and 6 bases at J, with 12 bases in the middle. DNA of the CDR3: TGCAGTGCTAGTGGCCAGGGGACTCAGCCCCAGCATTTT. Translated, it gives CSASGQGTQPQHF.

V usage is TRBV29-1 and J usage is TRBJ1-3; TRBD1 matches 10 bases. V shed 7 bases, J shed 6 bases, and the junction held 12 bases outside the gene matches. Germline assignment: CDR1 SQVTM and CDR2 ANQGSEA. This CDR3 spans 15 amino acids. The CDR3 here is CSATKDRGQKNTIYF. CDR3 coding DNA: TGCAGCGCAACGAAAGACAGGGGGCAGAAAAACACCATATATTTT.

The genes are TRBV11-1 and TRBJ2-5; 9 bases agree with TRBD1. The CDR3 contains 15 residues. J gave up 2 bases and V 1 base, and 2 bases lay outside the gene matches. CDR1 is SGHAT and CDR2 is FQDESV in the germline V gene (reference sequence). The CDR3 DNA sequence: TGTGCCAGCAGCTTAGAAGGGACAGGGCAAGAGACCCAGTACTTC. Translating gives CASSLEGTGQETQYF.

The gene calls are TRBV7-9 and TRBJ2-3; 7 bases map to TRBD2. The CDR3 is made up of 14 amino acids. J was trimmed by 2 bases and V by 2 bases; bases with no gene match: 1. Germline V gene lookup returns CDR1 SEHNR and CDR2 FQNEAQ (reference sequence). The CDR3 region has the DNA TGTGCCAGCAGCTTAACTAGCGCCACAGATACGCAGTATTTT. It specifies CASSLTSATDTQYF.

The rearrangement uses TRBV5-6 and TRBJ1-2, with 8 bases identical to TRBD1. From germline, CDR1 is SGHDT and CDR2 YYEEEE. The CDR3 consists of 14 residues. Losses at the gene ends were 4 bases for V and 4 bases for J; bases not matched to a gene: 6. CDR3 bases: TGTGCCAGCAGCGCACAGGGGGGGGTCTATGGCTACACCTTC. Translating gives CASSAQGGVYGYTF.

The chain recombines TRBV6-5 with TRBJ1-2, with 8 bases lining up with TRBD1. CDR1 and CDR2 (germline): MNHEY, SVGAGI. V lost 2 bases and J lost 8; bases outside the gene matches: 7. CDR3 size: 14 residues. The CDR3 loop is CASSYLGQALGYTF. The CDR3 region has the DNA TGTGCCAGCAGTTACCTGGGACAGGCTCTGGGCTACACCTTC.